The sequence of this TCR beta chain was determined in a study of CD8 T cells in ankylosing spondylitis (dated by TCRdb to 2015 to 2018). Notes on the research overall: T cell receptor beta repertoires were profiled in healthy donors and ankylosing spondylitis patients so that disease-linked TCR variants could be found. In total, the full study cohort was made up of 100 to 140 healthy donors and about two dozen ankylosing spondylitis patients. Peripheral blood was sampled, and synovial fluid was also collected from ankylosing spondylitis patients.

The paper as a whole reports these results and caveats: Some TCR beta motif variants had previously been reported in synovial fluid and blood of reactive arthritis patients, which suggested common disease-initiation mechanisms. The disease-linked clones were reported as significantly enriched in matched synovial fluid samples from ankylosing spondylitis patients. A TCR beta motif made up of several highly homologous amino acid variants appeared to be characteristic of blood from ankylosing spondylitis patients. A CD8+ phenotype was shown by the disease-linked clones, which were found at relatively low frequencies in peripheral blood.

Turning to this clonotype: Its specific antigen is unknown. No base qualities exist here, and no much larger clone lies one base off it.

The reads were generated on an Illumina HiSeq 2500. Quantitative 5'-RACE with molecular barcodes was the method used to prepare the TCR beta libraries. The published analysis was carried out like this. A new computational method, built on a probabilistic model of VDJ rearrangement, was used to identify disease-linked TCR variants. The raw public reads went through TCRdb reprocessing: fastp at Q25, MiXCR clone calling, in-frame beta chains kept. One record per CDR3 amino acid sequence lists the most common genes and DNA. TCRdb's processing, not the study's, gives the V and J calls here. The table for this sample lists around 90,000 distinct CDR3 sequences; more than 25% of them were counted only once. The ten largest account for nearly 60% of the sample. From V the trimming removes 4 bases and from J it removes 5 bases, while the gene matches leave 10 bases of the junction unaccounted for. The CDR3 measures 15 amino acids from cysteine to phenylalanine. The kept DNA is CDR3 alone, 45 bases in frame from the first base. CDR1 and CDR2 are drawn from the germline V gene: SGHDT, YYEEEE.

The clonotype was recovered from a male donor with ankylosing spondylitis or in good health (not recorded which). The chain is assembled from TRBV5-6 and TRBJ2-3, and 7 junction bases match TRBD2. The sequenced sample consisted of blood, either unsorted or a sorted T cell fraction (not recorded which). At the DNA level, the sequence is TGTGCCAGCAGCCGCCTTTCGGGGGGTCAAGATACGCAGTATTTT. Translated, it reads CASSRLSGGQDTQYF.